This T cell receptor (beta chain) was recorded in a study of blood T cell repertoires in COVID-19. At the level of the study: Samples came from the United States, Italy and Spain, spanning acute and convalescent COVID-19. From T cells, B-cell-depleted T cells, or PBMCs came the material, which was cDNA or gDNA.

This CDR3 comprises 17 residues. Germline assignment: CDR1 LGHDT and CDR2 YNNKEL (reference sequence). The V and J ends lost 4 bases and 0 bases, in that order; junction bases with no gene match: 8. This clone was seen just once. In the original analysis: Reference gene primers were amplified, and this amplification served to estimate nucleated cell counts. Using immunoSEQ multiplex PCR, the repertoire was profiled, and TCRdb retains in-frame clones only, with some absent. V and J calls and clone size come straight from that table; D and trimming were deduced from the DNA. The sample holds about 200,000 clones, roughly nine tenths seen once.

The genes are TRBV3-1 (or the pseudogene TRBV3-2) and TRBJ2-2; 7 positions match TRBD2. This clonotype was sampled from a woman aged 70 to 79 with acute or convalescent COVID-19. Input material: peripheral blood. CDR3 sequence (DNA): TGTGCCAGCAGCCGGGGAGTAGCGGGTGCGAACACCGGGGAGCTGTTTTTT. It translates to CASSRGVAGANTGELFF.